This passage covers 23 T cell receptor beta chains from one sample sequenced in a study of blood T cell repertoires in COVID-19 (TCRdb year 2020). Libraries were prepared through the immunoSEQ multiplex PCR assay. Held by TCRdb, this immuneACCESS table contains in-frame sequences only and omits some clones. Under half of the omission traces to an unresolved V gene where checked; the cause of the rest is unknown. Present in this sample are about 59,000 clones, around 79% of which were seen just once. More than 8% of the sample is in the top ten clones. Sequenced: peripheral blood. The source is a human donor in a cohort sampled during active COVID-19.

CDR3 DNA: TGTGCCAGCAGTCCCTCCGGGACAGGTTCCGAGCAGTACTTC. This codes for CASSPSGTGSEQYF. This sequence joins TRBV6-5 and TRBJ2-7, with TRBD1 matching 8 bases. Germline V gene sequence: CDR1 MNHEY, CDR2 SVGAGI. V shed 5 bases, J shed 6 bases, and the junction held 9 bases outside the gene matches. The CDR3 runs to 14 residues.

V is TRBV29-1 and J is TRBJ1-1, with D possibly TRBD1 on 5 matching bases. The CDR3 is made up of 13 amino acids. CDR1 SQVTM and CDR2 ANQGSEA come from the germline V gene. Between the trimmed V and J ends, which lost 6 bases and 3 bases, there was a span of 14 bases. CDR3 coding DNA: TGCAGCGTCCGAACCAGGGAGGACACTGAAGCTTTCTTT. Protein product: CSVRTREDTEAFF.

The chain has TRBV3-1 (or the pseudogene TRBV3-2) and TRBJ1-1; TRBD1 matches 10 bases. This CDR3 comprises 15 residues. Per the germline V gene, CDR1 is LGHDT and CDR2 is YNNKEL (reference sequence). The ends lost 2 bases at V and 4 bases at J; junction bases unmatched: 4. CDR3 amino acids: CASSQPDRGPTEAFF. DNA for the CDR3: TGTGCCAGCAGCCAACCCGACAGGGGGCCCACTGAAGCTTTCTTT.

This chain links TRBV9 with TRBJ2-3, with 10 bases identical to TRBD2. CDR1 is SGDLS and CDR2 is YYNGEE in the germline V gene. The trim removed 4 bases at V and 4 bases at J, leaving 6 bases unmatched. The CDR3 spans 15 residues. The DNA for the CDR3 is TGTGCCAGCAGCCTAGCGGGAGCAACCCCAGATACGCAGTATTTT. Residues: CASSLAGATPDTQYF.

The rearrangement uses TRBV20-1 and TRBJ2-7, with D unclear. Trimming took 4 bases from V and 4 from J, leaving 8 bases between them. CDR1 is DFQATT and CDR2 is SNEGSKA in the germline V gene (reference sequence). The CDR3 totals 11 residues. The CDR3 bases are TGCAGTGCTATAAACGGGTACGAGCAGTACTTC. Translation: CSAINGYEQYF.

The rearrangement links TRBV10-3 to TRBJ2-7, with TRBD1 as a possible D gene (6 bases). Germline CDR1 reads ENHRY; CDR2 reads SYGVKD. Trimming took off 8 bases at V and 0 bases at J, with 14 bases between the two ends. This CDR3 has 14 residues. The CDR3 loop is CAIGTPGDSYEQYF. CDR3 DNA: TGTGCCATCGGGACACCAGGGGACTCCTACGAGCAGTACTTC.

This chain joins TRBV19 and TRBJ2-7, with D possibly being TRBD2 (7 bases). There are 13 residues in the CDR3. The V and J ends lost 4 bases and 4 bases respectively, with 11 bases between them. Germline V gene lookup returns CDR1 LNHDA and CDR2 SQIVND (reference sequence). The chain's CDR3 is CASSTGGPYEQYF. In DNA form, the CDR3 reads TGTGCCAGTAGTACCGGGGGGCCGTACGAGCAGTACTTC.

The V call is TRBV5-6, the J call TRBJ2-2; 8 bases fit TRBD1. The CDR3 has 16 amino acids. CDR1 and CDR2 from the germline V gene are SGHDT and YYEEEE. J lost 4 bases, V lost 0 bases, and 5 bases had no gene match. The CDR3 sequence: CASSLEDRGVTGELFF. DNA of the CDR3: TGTGCCAGCAGCTTGGAAGACAGGGGTGTCACCGGGGAGCTGTTTTTT.

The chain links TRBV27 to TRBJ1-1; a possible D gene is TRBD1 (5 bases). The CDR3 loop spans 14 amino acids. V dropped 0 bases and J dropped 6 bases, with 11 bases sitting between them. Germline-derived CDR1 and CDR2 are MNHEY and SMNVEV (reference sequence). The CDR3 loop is CASSLSGRGAEAFF. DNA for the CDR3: TGTGCCAGCAGTTTATCGGGGCGGGGGGCTGAAGCTTTCTTT.

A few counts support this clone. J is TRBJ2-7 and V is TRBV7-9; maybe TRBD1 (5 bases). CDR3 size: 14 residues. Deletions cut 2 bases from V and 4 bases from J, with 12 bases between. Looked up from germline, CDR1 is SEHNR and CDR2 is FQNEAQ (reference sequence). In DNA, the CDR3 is TGTGCCAGCAGCTTACAGGGTATAGCATACGAGCAGTACTTC. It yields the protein CASSLQGIAYEQYF.

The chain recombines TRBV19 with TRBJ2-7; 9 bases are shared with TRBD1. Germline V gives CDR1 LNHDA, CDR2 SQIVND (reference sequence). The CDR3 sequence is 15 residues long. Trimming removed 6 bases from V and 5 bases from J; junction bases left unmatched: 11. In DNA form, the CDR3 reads TGTGCCAGTAGGCCACAGGACAGGGGCCTCCACGAGCAGTACTTC. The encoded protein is CASRPQDRGLHEQYF. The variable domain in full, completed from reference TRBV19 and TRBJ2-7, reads DGGITQSPKYLFRKEGQNVTLSCEQNLNHDAMYWYRQDPGQGLRLIYYSQIVNDFQKGDIAEGYSVSREKKESFPLTVTSAQKNPTAFYLCASRPQDRGLHEQYFGPGTRLTVT.

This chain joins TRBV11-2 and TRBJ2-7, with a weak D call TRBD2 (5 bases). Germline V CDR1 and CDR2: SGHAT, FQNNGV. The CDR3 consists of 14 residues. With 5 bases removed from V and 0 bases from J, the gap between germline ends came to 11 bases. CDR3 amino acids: CASSPGFSSYEQYF. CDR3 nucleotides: TGTGCCAGCAGCCCGGGGTTTAGCTCCTACGAGCAGTACTTC.

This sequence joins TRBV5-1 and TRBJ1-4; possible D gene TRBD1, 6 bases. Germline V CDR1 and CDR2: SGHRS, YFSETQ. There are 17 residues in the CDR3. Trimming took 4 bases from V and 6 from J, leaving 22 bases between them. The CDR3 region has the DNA TGCGCCAGCAGCCCGACCCCGCTCGGGGGGGCGGATGAAAAACTGTTTTTT. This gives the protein CASSPTPLGGADEKLFF.

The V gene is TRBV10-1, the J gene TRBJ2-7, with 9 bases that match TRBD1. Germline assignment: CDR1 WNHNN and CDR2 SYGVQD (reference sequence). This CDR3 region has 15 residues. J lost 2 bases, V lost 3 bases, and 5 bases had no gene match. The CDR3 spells CASSDGTGRAYEQYF. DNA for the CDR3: TGCGCCAGCAGTGATGGGACAGGGCGAGCCTACGAGCAGTACTTC.

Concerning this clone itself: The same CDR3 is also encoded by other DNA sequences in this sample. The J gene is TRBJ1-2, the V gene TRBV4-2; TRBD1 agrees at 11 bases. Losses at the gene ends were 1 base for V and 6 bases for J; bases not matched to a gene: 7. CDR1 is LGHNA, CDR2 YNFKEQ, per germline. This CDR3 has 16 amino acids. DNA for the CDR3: TGTGCCAGCAGCCAAGGGGGGCGGACAGGGGGCCATGGCTACACCTTC. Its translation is CASSQGGRTGGHGYTF.

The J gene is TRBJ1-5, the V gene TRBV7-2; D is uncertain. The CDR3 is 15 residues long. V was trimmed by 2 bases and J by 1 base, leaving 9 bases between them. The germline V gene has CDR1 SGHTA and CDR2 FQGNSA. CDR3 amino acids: CASSLKTSSNQPQHF. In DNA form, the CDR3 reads TGTGCCAGCAGCTTAAAGACATCAAGCAATCAGCCCCAGCATTTT.

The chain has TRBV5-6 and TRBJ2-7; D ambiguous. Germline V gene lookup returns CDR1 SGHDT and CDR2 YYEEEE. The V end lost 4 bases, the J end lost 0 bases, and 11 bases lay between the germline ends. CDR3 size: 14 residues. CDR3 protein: CASSVRPSSYEQYF. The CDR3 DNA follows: TGTGCCAGCAGCGTCCGACCTAGCTCCTACGAGCAGTACTTC.

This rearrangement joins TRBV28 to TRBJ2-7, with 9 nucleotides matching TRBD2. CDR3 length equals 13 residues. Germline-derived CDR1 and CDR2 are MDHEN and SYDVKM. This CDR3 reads CASAGGSTYEQYF. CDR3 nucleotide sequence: TGTGCGTCGGCGGGAGGGTCAACCTACGAGCAGTACTTC. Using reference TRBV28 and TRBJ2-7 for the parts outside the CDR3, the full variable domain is DVKVTQSSRYLVKRTGEKVFLECVQDMDHENMFWYRQDPGLGLRLIYFSYDVKMKEKGDIPEGYSVSREKKERFSLILESASTNQTSMYLCASAGGSTYEQYFGPGTRLTVT.

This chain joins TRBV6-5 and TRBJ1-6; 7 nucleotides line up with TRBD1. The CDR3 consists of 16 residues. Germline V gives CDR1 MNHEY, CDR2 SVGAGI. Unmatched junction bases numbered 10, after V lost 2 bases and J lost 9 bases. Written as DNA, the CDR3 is TGTGCCAGCAGTTACGCCCACAGGGGTTTCGGTTCACCCCTCCACTTT. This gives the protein CASSYAHRGFGSPLHF.

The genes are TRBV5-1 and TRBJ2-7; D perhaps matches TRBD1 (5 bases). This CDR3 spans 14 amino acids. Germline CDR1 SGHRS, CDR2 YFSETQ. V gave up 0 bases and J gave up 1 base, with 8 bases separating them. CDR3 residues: CASSLVAGSYEQYF. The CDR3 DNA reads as TGCGCCAGCAGCTTGGTTGCAGGGTCCTACGAGCAGTACTTC.

The CDR3 protein is CASSTTLGFSYEQYF. CDR3 coding DNA: TGTGCCAGTAGTACGACTCTTGGGTTTTCCTACGAGCAGTACTTC. The chain carries TRBV19 and TRBJ2-7; no clear D. Trimming stripped 4 bases from V and 1 base from J, with 14 bases between. The CDR3 covers 15 residues. CDR1 LNHDA and CDR2 SQIVND come from the germline V gene (reference sequence).

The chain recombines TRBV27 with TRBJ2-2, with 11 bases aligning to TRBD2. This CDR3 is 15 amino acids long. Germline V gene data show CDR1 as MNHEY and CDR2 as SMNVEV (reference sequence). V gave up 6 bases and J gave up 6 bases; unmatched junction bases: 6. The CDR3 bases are TGTGCCAGCAGCCCACTAGCGGGAGAGGCCGGGGAGCTGTTTTTT. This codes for CASSPLAGEAGELFF.

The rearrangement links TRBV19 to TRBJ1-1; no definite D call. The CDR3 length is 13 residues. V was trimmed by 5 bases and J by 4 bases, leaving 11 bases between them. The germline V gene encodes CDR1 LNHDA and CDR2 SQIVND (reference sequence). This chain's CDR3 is CASSLVGSTEAFF. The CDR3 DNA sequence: TGTGCCAGTAGTTTGGTAGGGAGCACTGAAGCTTTCTTT.